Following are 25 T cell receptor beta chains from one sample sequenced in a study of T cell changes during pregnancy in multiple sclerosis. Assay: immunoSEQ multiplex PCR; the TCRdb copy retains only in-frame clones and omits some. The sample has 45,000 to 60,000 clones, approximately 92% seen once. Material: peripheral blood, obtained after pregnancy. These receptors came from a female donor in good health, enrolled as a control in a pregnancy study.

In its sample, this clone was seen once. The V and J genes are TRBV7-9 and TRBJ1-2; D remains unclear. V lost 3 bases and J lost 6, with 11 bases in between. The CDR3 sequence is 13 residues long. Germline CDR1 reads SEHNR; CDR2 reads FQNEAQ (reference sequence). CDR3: CASSLGRENGYTF. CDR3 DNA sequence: TGTGCCAGCAGCTTGGGCAGAGAAAATGGCTACACCTTC.

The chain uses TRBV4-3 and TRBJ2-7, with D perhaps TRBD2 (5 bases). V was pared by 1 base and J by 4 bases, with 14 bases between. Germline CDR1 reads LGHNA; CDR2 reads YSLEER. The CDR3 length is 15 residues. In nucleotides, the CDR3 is TGCGCCAGCAGCCAAGCTATCCGGGGATCATACGAGCAGTACTTC. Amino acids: CASSQAIRGSYEQYF.

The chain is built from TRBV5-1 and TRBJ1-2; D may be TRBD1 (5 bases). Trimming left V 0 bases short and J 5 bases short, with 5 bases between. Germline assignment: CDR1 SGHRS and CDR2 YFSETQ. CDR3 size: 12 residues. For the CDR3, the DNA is TGCGCCAGCAGCTTGGAGGGGTATGGCTACACCTTC. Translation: CASSLEGYGYTF.

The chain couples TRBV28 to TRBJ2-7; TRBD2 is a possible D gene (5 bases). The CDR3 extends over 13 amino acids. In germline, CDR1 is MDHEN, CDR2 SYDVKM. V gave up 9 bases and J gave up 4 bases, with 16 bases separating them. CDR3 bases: TGTGCCAGTGCCCTGGGGAGTTCTTACGAGCAGTACTTC. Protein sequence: CASALGSSYEQYF. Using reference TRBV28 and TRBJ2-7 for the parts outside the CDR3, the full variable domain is DVKVTQSSRYLVKRTGEKVFLECVQDMDHENMFWYRQDPGLGLRLIYFSYDVKMKEKGDIPEGYSVSREKKERFSLILESASTNQTSMYLCASALGSSYEQYFGPGTRLTVT.

DNA for the CDR3: TGTGCCAGCAGCGTACAAGCGGGAGGGATTAATAATGAGCAGTTCTTC. Its protein product is CASSVQAGGINNEQFF. The chain links TRBV9 to TRBJ2-1; 10 nucleotides line up with TRBD2. The CDR3 totals 16 residues. Trimming cost V 1 base and J 7 bases; bases outside gene matches: 8. Germline-derived CDR1 and CDR2 are SGDLS and YYNGEE.

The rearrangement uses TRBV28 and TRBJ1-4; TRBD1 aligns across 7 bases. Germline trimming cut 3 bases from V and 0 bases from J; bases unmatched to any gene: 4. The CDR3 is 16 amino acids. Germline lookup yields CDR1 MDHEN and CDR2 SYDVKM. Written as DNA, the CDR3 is TGTGCCAGCAGTTTCCTAGGACAGGCAACTAATGAAAAACTGTTTTTT. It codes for CASSFLGQATNEKLFF.

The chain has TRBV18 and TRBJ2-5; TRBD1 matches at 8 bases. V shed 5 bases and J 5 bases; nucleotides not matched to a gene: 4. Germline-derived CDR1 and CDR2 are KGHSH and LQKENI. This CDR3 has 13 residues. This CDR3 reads CASSETGVETQYF. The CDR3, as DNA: TGTGCCAGCTCAGAGACAGGGGTGGAGACCCAGTACTTC.

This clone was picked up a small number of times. CDR3 loop: CASSGGKSSNTEAFF. CDR3 nucleotide sequence: TGTGCCAGCAGTGGGGGCAAGAGTTCGAACACTGAAGCTTTCTTT. This sequence joins TRBV12-1 and TRBJ1-1; the DNA was not used to check the table's D call, TRBD1. TRBV12-1 is an annotated pseudogene. CDR3 size: 15 residues.

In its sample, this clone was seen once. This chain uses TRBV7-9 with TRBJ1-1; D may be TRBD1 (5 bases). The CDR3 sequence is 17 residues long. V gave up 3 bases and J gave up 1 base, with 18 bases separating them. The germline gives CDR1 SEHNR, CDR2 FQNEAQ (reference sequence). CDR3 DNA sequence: TGTGCCAGCAGCTTTAGGGCCCCCTTTCAGGGGAACACTGAAGCTTTCTTT. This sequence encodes CASSFRAPFQGNTEAFF. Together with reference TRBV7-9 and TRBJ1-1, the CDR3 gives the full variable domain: DTGVSQNPRHKITKRGQNVTFRCDPISEHNRLYWYRQTLGQGPEFLTYFQNEAQLEKSRLLSDRFSAERPKGSFSTLEIQRTEQGDSAMYLCASSFRAPFQGNTEAFFGQGTRLTVV.

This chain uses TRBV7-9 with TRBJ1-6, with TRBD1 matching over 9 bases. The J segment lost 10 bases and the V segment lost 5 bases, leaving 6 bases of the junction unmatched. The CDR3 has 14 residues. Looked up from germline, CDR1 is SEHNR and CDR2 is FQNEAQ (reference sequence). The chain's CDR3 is CASSATGGHSPLHF. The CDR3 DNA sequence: TGTGCCAGCAGCGCGACAGGGGGACACTCACCCCTCCACTTT.

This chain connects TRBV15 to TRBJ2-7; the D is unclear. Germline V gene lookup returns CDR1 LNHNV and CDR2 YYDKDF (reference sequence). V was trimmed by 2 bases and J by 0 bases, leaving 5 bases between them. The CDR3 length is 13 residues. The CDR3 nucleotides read TGTGCCACCAGCAGACTCTACTCCTACGAGCAGTACTTC. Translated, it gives CATSRLYSYEQYF. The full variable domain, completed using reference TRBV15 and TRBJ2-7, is DAMVIQNPRYQVTQFGKPVTLSCSQTLNHNVMYWYQQKSSQAPKLLFHYYDKDFNNEADTPDNFQSRRPNTSFCFLDIRSPGLGDTAMYLCATSRLYSYEQYFGPGTRLTVT.

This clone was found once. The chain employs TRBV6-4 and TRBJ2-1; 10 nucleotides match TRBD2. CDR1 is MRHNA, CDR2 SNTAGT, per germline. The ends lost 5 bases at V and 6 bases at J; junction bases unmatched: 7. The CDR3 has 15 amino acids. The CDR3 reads CASSKSGGAGNEQFF. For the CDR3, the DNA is TGTGCCAGCAGTAAAAGCGGGGGGGCCGGCAATGAGCAGTTCTTC.

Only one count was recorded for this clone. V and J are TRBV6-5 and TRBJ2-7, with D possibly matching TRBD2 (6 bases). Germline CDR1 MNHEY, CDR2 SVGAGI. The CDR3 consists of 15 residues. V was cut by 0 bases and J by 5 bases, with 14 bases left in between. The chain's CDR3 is CASSYSALAQHEQYF. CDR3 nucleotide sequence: TGTGCCAGCAGTTACTCGGCCCTAGCGCAACACGAGCAGTACTTC.

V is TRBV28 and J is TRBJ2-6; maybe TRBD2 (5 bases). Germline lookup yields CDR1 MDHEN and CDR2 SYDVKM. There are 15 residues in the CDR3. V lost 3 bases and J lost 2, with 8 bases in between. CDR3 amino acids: CASSFLGTGANVLTF. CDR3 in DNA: TGTGCCAGCAGTTTCCTCGGGACTGGGGCCAACGTCCTGACTTTC.

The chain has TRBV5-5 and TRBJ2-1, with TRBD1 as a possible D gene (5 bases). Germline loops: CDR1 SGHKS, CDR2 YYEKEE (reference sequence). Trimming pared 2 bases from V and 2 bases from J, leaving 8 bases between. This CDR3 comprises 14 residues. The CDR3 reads CASSFSRAYNEQFF. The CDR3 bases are TGTGCCAGCAGCTTTTCCAGGGCCTACAATGAGCAGTTCTTC. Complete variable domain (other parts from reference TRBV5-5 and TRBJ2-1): DAGVTQSPTHLIKTRGQQVTLRCSPISGHKSVSWYQQVLGQGPQFIFQYYEKEERGRGNFPDRFSARQFPNYSSELNVNALLLGDSALYLCASSFSRAYNEQFFGPGTRLTVL.

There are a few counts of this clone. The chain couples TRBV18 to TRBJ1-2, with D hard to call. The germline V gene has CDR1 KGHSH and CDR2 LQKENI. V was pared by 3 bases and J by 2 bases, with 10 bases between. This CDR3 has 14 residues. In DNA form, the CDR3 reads TGTGCCAGCTCACCTAGTGGGCAGAACTATGGCTACACCTTC. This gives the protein CASSPSGQNYGYTF. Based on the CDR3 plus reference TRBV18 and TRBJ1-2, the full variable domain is NAGVMQNPRHLVRRRGQEARLRCSPMKGHSHVYWYRQLPEEGLKFMVYLQKENIIDESGMPKERFSAEFPKEGPSILRIQQVVRGDSAAYFCASSPSGQNYGYTFGSGTRLTVV.

The CDR3 nucleotides are TGCGCCAGCAGCCAAGTGACCCCTAGCGGGAGAGAGTCAGATACGCAGTATTTT. This codes for CASSQVTPSGRESDTQYF. V gene TRBV4-1 combines with J gene TRBJ2-3, with 10 bases fitting TRBD2. J gave up 4 bases and V 1 base, and 11 bases lay outside the gene matches. The germline gives CDR1 MGHRA, CDR2 YSYEKL. This CDR3 comprises 18 residues.

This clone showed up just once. CDR3 DNA: TGCGCCAGCAGCATTAGCTCCTACGAGCAGTACTTC. Its translation is CASSISSYEQYF. J is TRBJ2-7 and V is TRBV5-1; D ambiguous. Germline CDR1 reads SGHRS; CDR2 reads YFSETQ. CDR3 length: 12 residues. Deletions cut 4 bases from V and 0 bases from J, with 5 bases between.

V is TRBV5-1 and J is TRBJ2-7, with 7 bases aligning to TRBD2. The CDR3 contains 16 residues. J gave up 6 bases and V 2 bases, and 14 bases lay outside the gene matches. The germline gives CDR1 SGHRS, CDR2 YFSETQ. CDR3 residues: CASSFEGGGRAREQYF. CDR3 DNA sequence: TGCGCCAGCAGCTTTGAGGGAGGAGGGAGGGCGCGCGAGCAGTACTTC.

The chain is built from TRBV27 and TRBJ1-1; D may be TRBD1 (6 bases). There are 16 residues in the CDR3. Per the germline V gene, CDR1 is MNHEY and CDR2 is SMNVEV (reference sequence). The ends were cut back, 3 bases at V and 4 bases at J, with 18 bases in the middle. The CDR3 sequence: CASSFLTGYRFTEAFF. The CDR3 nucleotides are TGTGCCAGCAGTTTTTTGACAGGATATCGGTTCACTGAAGCTTTCTTT.

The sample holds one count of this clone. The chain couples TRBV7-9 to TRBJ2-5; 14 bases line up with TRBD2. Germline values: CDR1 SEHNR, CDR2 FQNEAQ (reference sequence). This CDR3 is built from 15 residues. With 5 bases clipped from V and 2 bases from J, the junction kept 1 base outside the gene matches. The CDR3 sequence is CASSRTSGGQETQYF. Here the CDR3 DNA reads TGTGCCAGCAGCCGGACTAGCGGGGGGCAAGAGACCCAGTACTTC.

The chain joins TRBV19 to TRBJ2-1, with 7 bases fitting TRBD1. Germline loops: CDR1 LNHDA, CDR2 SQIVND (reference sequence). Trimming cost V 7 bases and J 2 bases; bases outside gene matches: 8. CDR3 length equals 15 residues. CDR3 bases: TGTGCCAGTACCCGACAGGGTGTAACCTACAATGAGCAGTTCTTC. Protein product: CASTRQGVTYNEQFF.

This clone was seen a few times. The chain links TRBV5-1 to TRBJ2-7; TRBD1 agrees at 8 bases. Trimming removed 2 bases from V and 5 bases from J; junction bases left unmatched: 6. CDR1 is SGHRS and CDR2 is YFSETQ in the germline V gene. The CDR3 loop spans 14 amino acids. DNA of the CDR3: TGCGCCAGCAGCTTTGAAGGACAGGGCGACGAGCAGTACTTC. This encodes CASSFEGQGDEQYF.

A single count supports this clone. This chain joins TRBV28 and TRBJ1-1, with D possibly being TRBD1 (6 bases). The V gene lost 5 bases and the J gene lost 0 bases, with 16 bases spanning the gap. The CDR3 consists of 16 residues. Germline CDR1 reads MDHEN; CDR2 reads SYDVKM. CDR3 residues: CASSPPRTAMNTEAFF. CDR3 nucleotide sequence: TGTGCCAGCAGTCCACCCCGGACAGCCATGAACACTGAAGCTTTCTTT.

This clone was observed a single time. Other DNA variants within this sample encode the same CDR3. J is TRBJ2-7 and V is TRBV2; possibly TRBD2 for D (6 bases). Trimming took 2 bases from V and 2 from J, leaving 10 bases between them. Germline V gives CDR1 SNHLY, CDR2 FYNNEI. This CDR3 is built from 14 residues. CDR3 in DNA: TGTGCCAGCAGTGAACAAGGGGAGGCCTACGAGCAGTACTTC. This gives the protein CASSEQGEAYEQYF.